This TCR beta chain was recovered during a study of T cells after yellow fever vaccination (dated by TCRdb to about 2019). About the full investigation: The SMART-Seq v4 Ultra Low Input RNA kit was used to prepare libraries from fractions with low cell numbers. Blood was collected at multiple timepoints before and after primary and secondary immunization, and bulk PBMC replicates and cell subsets were isolated. To follow T-cell clones before and after both primary and booster YFV17D yellow fever vaccination, bulk TCR alpha and beta repertoires underwent longitudinal sequencing. Two healthy male donors, one aged 18 to 29 and one aged 30 to 40 years, were included in the cohort.

Sample treatment or condition, as interpreted from the label and publication: live attenuated yellow fever vaccine strain. Two biological replicates of bulk PBMCs were collected at each blood-draw timepoint. A standard Ficoll-Paque protocol was used to isolate PBMCs from peripheral blood. TriZol was used to extract RNA from bulk PBMCs, CD4 and CD8 fractions, and dextramer-positive and dextramer-negative fractions. There are a few counts of this clonotype. The target of this receptor is not known. Base qualities are missing; no much larger clone stands one base away. On the study overall, not on this receptor specifically: The secondary T-cell response was weaker than the primary response but faster, peaking on day 5 instead of day 15. A small share of clonotypes was detected in both CD4 and CD8 compartments, with the overlap likely arising from convergent recombination. Computational filtering was required because FACS-sorted repertoires could contain abundant contaminating clonotypes from the bulk population. Most clones expanded after primary vaccination (almost 97% of CD4 and 70% to 90% of CD8) were re-detected after the booster, suggesting that broad memory maintenance occurred. Because the study included only a couple of donors, the extent to which the findings can be generalized is limited.

In the germline V gene, CDR1 corresponds to SQVTM and CDR2 to ANQGSEA. V sheds 4 bases and J sheds 6 bases, leaving 17 bases between their ends. Spanning cysteine to phenylalanine, the CDR3 consists of 14 amino acids. CDR3 DNA only is kept here, 42 bases in frame from base 1. TCR cDNA was made using 5'RACE template switching, a step that added a universal primer site and unique molecular identifiers. Priming of cDNA synthesis was performed from both the TCR alpha and TCR beta constant segments. Libraries were amplified in two PCR steps, with sample barcodes and sequencing adapters added in the second step. Sequencing of libraries was done on Illumina HiSeq 2500 (2x100 bp) or NovaSeq (2x150 bp). On the study's bioinformatics: MIGEC was used to demultiplex reads and collapse the reads into UMI consensus sequences, and MiXCR was used for V(D)J alignment. Vaccine-responding clonotypes were defined with edgeR using replicate PBMC samples, requiring FDR below 0.01 and a log2 fold change above 5 up to day 15. Bulk clonotypes were assigned CD4 or CD8 identity according to which sequenced CD4 or CD8 repertoire held them at higher abundance. TCRdb trimmed the raw reads at Q25, called clones with MiXCR and kept productive beta chains. Rows are unified per CDR3 protein, each entry keeping the most common DNA and genes. TCRdb, rather than the study authors, made the V and J calls. The sample yields about 370,000 distinct CDR3 sequences; around a tenth were counted once. The ten largest account for less than 20% of the sample.

The sequence links TRBV29-1 to TRBJ2-3, with a tentative D gene TRBD1 over 5 matching bases. The sequencing here drew on PBMCs, taken on the day of the first yellow fever vaccination. This receptor was obtained from a man between 18 and 35 years old who received the YFV17D yellow fever vaccine. The CDR3 loop reads CSVGVVGDRDTQYF. The DNA is TGCAGCGTTGGAGTGGTAGGGGATCGGGATACGCAGTATTTT.